These 21 T cell receptor beta chains were sequenced from one sample in a study of T cells in women clearing cervical HPV infection. TCRdb keeps only in-frame clones here, not all; method: immunoSEQ multiplex PCR. Its table records tens of thousands of clones. Sequenced sample: blood buffy coat. All receptors come from a woman aged 18 to 75 with a cervical HPV16 infection that either progressed to CIN3+ or cleared (not recorded which).

On this clone itself: The sequence runs out 3 residues before the end of the CDR3; the remainder is reconstructed from the germline J gene. V usage is TRBV30 and J usage is TRBJ2-7, with D possibly TRBD2 on 6 matching bases. Per the germline V gene, CDR1 is GTSNPN and CDR2 is SVGIG (reference sequence). Deletions cut 6 bases from V and 0 bases from J, with 21 bases between. This CDR3 spans 16 amino acids. The CDR3 here is CACKKGPGTVSYEQYF. CDR3 DNA (partial): TGTGCCTGCAAAAAGGGGCCAGGGACTGTCTCCTACGAG.

For this clone: The read is 3 residues too short to cover the CDR3 end, so that end is filled in from the germline J gene. The rearrangement links TRBV7-3 to TRBJ1-1; D gene uncertain. The CDR3 is made up of 15 amino acids. V dropped 5 bases and J dropped 2 bases, with 15 bases sitting between them. Germline-derived CDR1 and CDR2 are SGHTA and FQGTGA. The sequenced part of the CDR3 DNA is TGTGCCAGCAGCCAGCTTCATGCGGGAAACACTGAA. It translates to CASSQLHAGNTE. The CDR3 reads in full as CASSQLHAGNTEAFF.

Note on this clone: The read is 3 residues too short to cover the CDR3 end, so that end is filled in from the germline J gene. The J gene is TRBJ1-6, the V gene TRBV20-1; a possible D gene is TRBD1 (5 bases). The V and J ends lost 3 bases and 4 bases respectively, with 13 bases between them. This CDR3 is 15 amino acids long. Germline-derived CDR1 and CDR2 are DFQATT and SNEGSKA (reference sequence). This CDR3 reads CSASRTGDYNSPLHF. The CDR3 DNA, read in part, is TGCAGTGCTAGCAGGACGGGGGATTATAATTCACCC.

The CDR3 spells CASSYGQGVGQPQHF. CDR3 DNA (partial): TGTGCCAGCAGTTATGGACAGGGGGTGGGTCAGCCC. The chain carries TRBV6-2 or TRBV6-3 and TRBJ1-5; 10 bases align to TRBD1. The read stops 3 residues short of the end of the CDR3; the missing end is completed from the germline J gene. Germline V lookup: CDR1 MNHEY, CDR2 SVGEGT. V was clipped by 3 bases and J by 6 bases; unmatched bases: 5. The CDR3 covers 15 residues.

Note on this clone: The read comes to an end 3 residues before the CDR3 does, leaving the germline J gene to fill in the end. This chain links TRBV7-2 with TRBJ2-1; a possible D gene is TRBD2 (6 bases). This CDR3 contains 12 residues. The germline gives CDR1 SGHTA, CDR2 FQGNSA. Trimming stripped 11 bases from V and 7 bases from J, with 15 bases between. CDR3 amino acids: CASSTGRNEQFF. The DNA read from the CDR3 is TGTGCCTCCTCGACGGGGAGGAATGAG.

Details on this clone: The read ends 3 residues shy of where the CDR3 ends; the end is completed using the germline J gene. V is TRBV30 and J is TRBJ2-3; 8 nucleotides align to TRBD2. The CDR3 spans 16 residues. Trimming took 4 bases from V and 5 from J; bases not matched to a gene: 14. Per the germline V gene, CDR1 is GTSNPN and CDR2 is SVGIG (reference sequence). The covered CDR3 bases are TGTGCCTGGACCACGTCAATAGGGCTAGCGGGAGATACG. Protein product: CAWTTSIGLAGDT. From start to end, the CDR3 is CAWTTSIGLAGDTQYF. Combining the CDR3 with reference TRBV30 and TRBJ2-3 gives the whole variable domain SQTIHQWPATLVQPVGSPLSLECTVEGTSNPNLYWYRQAAGRGLQLLFYSVGIGQISSEVPQNLSASRPQDRQFILSSKKLLLSDSGFYLCAWTTSIGLAGDTQYFGPGTRLTVL.

For this clone: The read ends 3 residues shy of where the CDR3 ends; the end is completed using the germline J gene. The rearrangement links TRBV7-9 to TRBJ2-1; 9 bases are a match to TRBD1. Germline V gene lookup returns CDR1 SEHNR and CDR2 FQNEAQ (reference sequence). The CDR3 runs to 14 residues. V dropped 3 bases and J dropped 8; count of bases not matched to a gene: 5. The chain's CDR3 is CASSFEDRGDEQFF. The CDR3 DNA, read in part, is TGTGCCAGCAGCTTCGAGGACAGGGGAGATGAG.

For this clone: Read data end 3 residues before the CDR3 end; the end is taken from the germline J gene. V is TRBV6-1 and J is TRBJ2-1; 8 bases are shared with TRBD2. From germline, CDR1 is MNHNS and CDR2 SASEGT. CDR3 length: 14 residues. Germline trimming cut 3 bases from V and 9 bases from J; bases unmatched to any gene: 7. The DNA read from the CDR3 is TGTGCCAGCAGTGACCTGACTAGCGACGGTGAG. This codes for CASSDLTSDGE. The CDR3, in full, reads CASSDLTSDGEQFF.

Note on this clone: The read terminates 3 residues ahead of where the CDR3 ends, so the germline J gene completes it. The rearrangement uses TRBV7-6 and TRBJ2-5; D may correspond to TRBD1 or TRBD2 (5 bases each). The CDR3 extends over 16 amino acids. CDR1 and CDR2 (germline): SGHVS, FNYEAQ. The covered CDR3 bases are TGTGCCAGCAGCTTAAGGTCGGGAAAAGGGGCAGATACC. It codes for CASSLRSGKGADT. The full CDR3 is CASSLRSGKGADTQYF.

In the case of this clone: The CDR3 end falls 3 residues outside the read, so it is completed with the germline J gene. V and J are TRBV19 and TRBJ1-6; tentative D call: TRBD1 (6 bases). The CDR3 loop spans 15 amino acids. V lost 3 bases, J lost 10 bases, and 16 bases lay in between. Germline V gene sequence: CDR1 LNHDA, CDR2 SQIVND (reference sequence). CDR3 DNA (partial): TGTGCCAGTAGTATGATCAACAGGGAGAGGTCACCC. The encoded protein is CASSMINRERSP. The full-length CDR3 reads as CASSMINRERSPLHF. Drawing the rest from reference TRBV19 and TRBJ1-6, the complete variable domain is DGGITQSPKYLFRKEGQNVTLSCEQNLNHDAMYWYRQDPGQGLRLIYYSQIVNDFQKGDIAEGYSVSREKKESFPLTVTSAQKNPTAFYLCASSMINRERSPLHFGNGTRLTVT.

To note about this clone: The missing CDR3 end, 3 residues past where the read stops, is filled in from the germline J gene. The V and J genes are TRBV5-1 and TRBJ2-1; 7 bases are a match to TRBD2. There are 15 residues in the CDR3. The J segment lost 9 bases and the V segment lost 0 bases, leaving 9 bases of the junction unmatched. Germline V lookup: CDR1 SGHRS, CDR2 YFSETQ. CDR3 DNA (partial): TGCGCCAGCAGCTTGGAGGGGTACGGGGGGAGTGAG. Amino acid sequence: CASSLEGYGGSE. The entire CDR3 protein is CASSLEGYGGSEQFF.

On this clone itself: The CDR3 goes on 3 residues after the read ends, and that part is filled in from the germline J gene. The chain links TRBV10-3 to TRBJ2-1; 8 bases agree with TRBD2. Losses at the gene ends were 0 bases for V and 9 bases for J; bases not matched to a gene: 4. The germline V gene encodes CDR1 ENHRY and CDR2 SYGVKD. The CDR3 extends over 14 amino acids. CDR3 DNA (partial): TGTGCCATCAGTGAGTCGACGGCGGGGGGTGAG. As protein: CAISESTAGGE. The entire CDR3 reads CAISESTAGGEQFF.

As for this clone: From the germline J gene comes the end of the CDR3, since the read stops 3 residues before it. This sequence joins TRBV5-6 and TRBJ2-6; D is ambiguous. CDR1 is SGHDT, CDR2 YYEEEE, per germline. The ends were cut back, 0 bases at V and 0 bases at J, with 4 bases in the middle. The CDR3 runs 15 residues. The CDR3 protein is CASSLGLSGANVLTF. Partial CDR3 DNA: TGTGCCAGCAGCTTGGGTCTCTCTGGGGCCAACGTC.

In the case of this clone: The sequenced fragment ends 3 residues before the CDR3 boundary, so the rest is inferred from the germline J gene. The V and J genes are TRBV7-9 and TRBJ1-5; D not resolved. Germline loops: CDR1 SEHNR, CDR2 FQNEAQ (reference sequence). Trimming pared 2 bases from V and 0 bases from J, leaving 5 bases between. This CDR3 has 14 residues. CDR3 protein: CASSLSNSNQPQHF. The sequenced CDR3 bases are TGTGCCAGCAGCTTAAGCAATAGCAATCAGCCC.

Worth noting for this clone: Read sequence stops 3 residues before the CDR3 end, and the germline J gene provides the missing end. The chain has TRBV20-1 and TRBJ2-7, with TRBD2 identical over 12 bases. From germline, CDR1 is DFQATT and CDR2 SNEGSKA (reference sequence). With V trimmed by 4 bases and J by 5 bases, 3 bases remained unmatched. CDR3 length: 13 amino acids. The CDR3: CSATGLAGNEQYF. The CDR3 DNA, read in part, is TGCAGTGCTACCGGACTAGCGGGAAACGAG.

As to this clone: Coverage ceases 3 residues before the CDR3 finishes, and the germline J gene fills in the end. The chain joins TRBV18 to TRBJ2-3, with 7 bases fitting TRBD1. Germline V gives CDR1 KGHSH, CDR2 LQKENI. The CDR3 has 13 amino acids. The CDR3 reads CASSQQGQQTQYF. The CDR3 DNA, read in part, is TGTGCCAGCTCACAACAGGGGCAGCAGACG.

Notes on this clone: The read ends 3 residues shy of where the CDR3 ends; the end is completed using the germline J gene. The chain carries TRBV10-1 and TRBJ2-1; TRBD2 aligns across 10 bases. CDR3 length: 15 amino acids. In germline, CDR1 is WNHNN, CDR2 SYGVQD (reference sequence). V lost 5 bases, J lost 5 bases, and 6 bases stayed unmatched. CDR3 bases read: TGCGCCAGCAGTCCGAGCGGGGGGGCCCACAATGAG. Translating it yields CASSPSGGAHNE. The whole CDR3 sequence is CASSPSGGAHNEQFF.

In regard to this clone: The CDR3 end falls 3 residues outside the read, so it is completed with the germline J gene. The genes are TRBV19 and TRBJ2-3, with 10 bases fitting TRBD2. Germline CDR1 is LNHDA and CDR2 is SQIVND (reference sequence). The CDR3 covers 16 residues. CDR3 region: CASRGADSGRSGPQYF. The CDR3 bases that were read are TGTGCCAGTAGAGGGGCGGATAGCGGGAGGTCCGGCCCG. The whole variable domain, remainder taken from reference TRBV19 and TRBJ2-3, is DGGITQSPKYLFRKEGQNVTLSCEQNLNHDAMYWYRQDPGQGLRLIYYSQIVNDFQKGDIAEGYSVSREKKESFPLTVTSAQKNPTAFYLCASRGADSGRSGPQYFGPGTRLTVL.

With respect to this clone: The read stops 3 residues short of the end of the CDR3; the missing end is completed from the germline J gene. The V gene is TRBV11-3, the J gene TRBJ2-5; no definite D call. The CDR3 is made up of 13 amino acids. CDR1 is SGHNT and CDR2 is YENEEA in the germline V gene. V shed 5 bases and J shed 1 base, with 8 bases lying between them. The DNA read from the CDR3 is TGTGCCAGCAGCCCGCTCGGCCAAGAGACC. Amino acid sequence: CASSPLGQET. The whole CDR3 sequence is CASSPLGQETQYF.

Concerning this clone itself: The read is 3 residues too short to cover the CDR3 end, so that end is filled in from the germline J gene. The V gene is TRBV30, the J gene TRBJ2-3; D is possibly TRBD2 (6 bases). This CDR3 has 17 residues. From germline, CDR1 is GTSNPN and CDR2 SVGIG (reference sequence). Partial CDR3 DNA: TGTGCCTGGAGTGGACCCTCGACGGGACTCTATAATCAGCCG. Protein product: CAWSGPSTGLYNQP. The full CDR3 protein is CAWSGPSTGLYNQPQYF.

In the case of this clone: The read ends 3 residues early relative to the CDR3; the germline J gene fills the gap. The chain carries TRBV6-4 and TRBJ2-2, with TRBD2 identical over 12 bases. Per the germline V gene, CDR1 is MRHNA and CDR2 is SNTAGT. With 4 bases clipped from V and 3 bases from J, the junction kept 0 bases outside the gene matches. The CDR3 extends over 15 amino acids. Incomplete CDR3 DNA: TGTGCCAGCAGTGGACTAGCGGGAGACACCGGGGAG. Translation: CASSGLAGDTGE. The entire CDR3 is CASSGLAGDTGELFF.